A selection of T cell receptor beta chains follows, all from one sample in a study of CD8+CD57+ T cells in acquired aplastic anemia. TCRdb analysed the reads with MiXCR anew, one entry per CDR3 protein. Among around 200,000 distinct CDR3 sequences, roughly half were seen once, and the ten largest hold about 1.7%. The specimen was sorted CD4+, CD8+, or CD8+CD57+ T cells (not recorded which) from PBMCs. The receptor source for this set is a human donor with aplastic anemia. The CDR3 runs from the conserved cysteine through the conserved F or W. The order of the fields is CDR3 DNA, CDR3 protein, J gene, V gene, D gene, clone size. The D gene is left open where the match is weak. Size tells how often a clone was seen (once, few, many) or the class of an expanded clone, and some rows leave it out.

cdr3_nt: TGTGCCAGCCGCCCTATCCGGGACACAACCTACGAGCAGTACTTC
cdr3_aa: CASRPIRDTTYEQYF
j_call: TRBJ2-7
v_call: TRBV27
d_call: .
clone_size: many

cdr3_nt: TGTGCCTGGAGTGTACCGGGCACTGAAGCTTTCTTT
cdr3_aa: CAWSVPGTEAFF
j_call: TRBJ1-1
v_call: TRBV30
d_call: .
clone_size: many

cdr3_nt: TGTGCCAGCAGTGTCGATCCGGGGGCAAACGGGGAGCTGTTTTTT
cdr3_aa: CASSVDPGANGELFF
j_call: TRBJ2-2
v_call: TRBV2
d_call: .
clone_size: few

cdr3_nt: TGTGCCAGCAAAAACCCCACAGGGATTCGTGGCTACACCTTC
cdr3_aa: CASKNPTGIRGYTF
j_call: TRBJ1-2
v_call: TRBV2
d_call: .
clone_size: .

cdr3_nt: TGTGCCAGCAGCCCAACTTACACCGGGGAGCTGTTTTTT
cdr3_aa: CASSPTYTGELFF
j_call: TRBJ2-2
v_call: TRBV14
d_call: .
clone_size: many

cdr3_nt: TGTGCCACCAGTGATGTGACAGGGGTGGAGACCCAGTACTTC
cdr3_aa: CATSDVTGVETQYF
j_call: TRBJ2-5
v_call: TRBV24-1
d_call: TRBD1
clone_size: many

cdr3_nt: TGTGCTAGCAGCTTCAACCCGACTAGCGGGAGCGGGGGAGAGACCCAGTACTTC
cdr3_aa: CASSFNPTSGSGGETQYF
j_call: TRBJ2-5
v_call: TRBV7-7
d_call: TRBD2
clone_size: .

cdr3_nt: TGTGCCACCAGCAGAGCAGACAGAGCGGGGCAAGAGACCCAGTACTTC
cdr3_aa: CATSRADRAGQETQYF
j_call: TRBJ2-5
v_call: TRBV15
d_call: TRBD2
clone_size: .

cdr3_nt: TGCGCCAGCAGTGAAAGAAGGCTAGCGGGGGGCCTCTACGAGCAGTACTTC
cdr3_aa: CASSERRLAGGLYEQYF
j_call: TRBJ2-7
v_call: TRBV10-1
d_call: TRBD2
clone_size: .

cdr3_nt: TGTGCCAGCAGCTTAGGAGCGGGAGGAATCCCGTACGAGCAGTACTTC
cdr3_aa: CASSLGAGGIPYEQYF
j_call: TRBJ2-7
v_call: TRBV11-2
d_call: TRBD2
clone_size: .

cdr3_nt: TGCAGTGCTAGACCGCCTGTGACCTACAATGAGCAGTTCTTC
cdr3_aa: CSARPPVTYNEQFF
j_call: TRBJ2-1
v_call: TRBV20-1
d_call: .
clone_size: .

cdr3_nt: TGTGCCAGTAGTATAGGTGGGGATACCTACAATGAGCAGTTCTTC
cdr3_aa: CASSIGGDTYNEQFF
j_call: TRBJ2-1
v_call: TRBV19
d_call: .
clone_size: .

cdr3_nt: TGTGCCAGCAGTGAACCGAAAGTTTCAGGGAACACTGAAGCTTTCTTT
cdr3_aa: CASSEPKVSGNTEAFF
j_call: TRBJ1-1
v_call: TRBV2
d_call: .
clone_size: many

cdr3_nt: TGCAGCGTTGCGGGGACTAGCGGGAGCTCCTACAATGAGCAGTTCTTC
cdr3_aa: CSVAGTSGSSYNEQFF
j_call: TRBJ2-1
v_call: TRBV29-1
d_call: TRBD2
clone_size: once

cdr3_nt: TGTGCCAGTAGCCCCCTGAACTATGGCTACACCTTC
cdr3_aa: CASSPLNYGYTF
j_call: TRBJ1-2
v_call: TRBV19
d_call: .
clone_size: .

cdr3_nt: TGTGCCAGCAGTGAATCGGGGGCGGGTCAGCCCCAGCATTTT
cdr3_aa: CASSESGAGQPQHF
j_call: TRBJ1-5
v_call: TRBV25-1
d_call: .
clone_size: .

cdr3_nt: TGTGCCATCAGGAACAGGGTAGGGCAGCCCCAGCATTTT
cdr3_aa: CAIRNRVGQPQHF
j_call: TRBJ1-5
v_call: TRBV10-3
d_call: .
clone_size: medium-sized

cdr3_nt: TGCAGTGGACAGACAGGGGTCGGGGCCAACGTCCTGACTTTC
cdr3_aa: CSGQTGVGANVLTF
j_call: TRBJ2-6
v_call: TRBV20-1
d_call: TRBD1
clone_size: .

cdr3_nt: TGTGCCAGCAGTTACGGGCCCACTTCCTACGAGCAGTACTTC
cdr3_aa: CASSYGPTSYEQYF
j_call: TRBJ2-7
v_call: TRBV7-8
d_call: .
clone_size: .

cdr3_nt: TGTGCCAGCAGTTTCGGAGGGACGTCACCCCTCCACTTT
cdr3_aa: CASSFGGTSPLHF
j_call: TRBJ1-6
v_call: TRBV12-3/TRBV12-4
d_call: .
clone_size: .

cdr3_nt: TGTGCCACCAGCAGCCTCTCCAGTGGACTAACGCACTACGAGCAGTACTTC
cdr3_aa: CATSSLSSGLTHYEQYF
j_call: TRBJ2-7
v_call: TRBV15
d_call: .
clone_size: .

cdr3_nt: TGTGCCAGCAGTGTCTCGGGGAATAATCAGCCCCAGCATTTT
cdr3_aa: CASSVSGNNQPQHF
j_call: TRBJ1-5
v_call: TRBV2
d_call: .
clone_size: .

cdr3_nt: TGTGCCAGCAGCTTAGTAAGGGAGGGAGGCCCTGGAAACACCATATATTTT
cdr3_aa: CASSLVREGGPGNTIYF
j_call: TRBJ1-3
v_call: TRBV7-2
d_call: .
clone_size: many

cdr3_nt: TGTGCCCGCAGTGAGTTAGAGGGCAGGGCTGGGGCCAACGTCCTGACTTTC
cdr3_aa: CARSELEGRAGANVLTF
j_call: TRBJ2-6
v_call: TRBV25-1
d_call: .
clone_size: .

cdr3_nt: TGTGCCAGCAGTTTAAACAGGGGGGACACTGAAGCTTTCTTT
cdr3_aa: CASSLNRGDTEAFF
j_call: TRBJ1-1
v_call: TRBV25-1
d_call: TRBD1
clone_size: few

cdr3_nt: TGTGCCAGCAGCACTCCTGGAGGGGGGCAGAGAGAGACCCAGTACTTC
cdr3_aa: CASSTPGGGQRETQYF
j_call: TRBJ2-5
v_call: TRBV7-9
d_call: .
clone_size: once

cdr3_nt: TGTGCCAGTACAGGGTTACGAACCCGGGGCTACACCTTC
cdr3_aa: CASTGLRTRGYTF
j_call: TRBJ1-2
v_call: TRBV2
d_call: .
clone_size: many